The present T cell receptor (beta chain) was sequenced within a study of T cell responses to AZD1222 COVID-19 vaccine. This clone has a single count. Using immunoSEQ multiplex PCR, the repertoire was profiled, and TCRdb retains in-frame clones only, with some absent. The sample consists of about 120,000 clones, approximately 90% of them appearing once. Looked up from germline, CDR1 is SGHDT and CDR2 is YYEEEE. V lost 3 bases to trimming and J lost 0 bases, with 16 bases between them. This CDR3 spans 17 amino acids. This chain links TRBV5-6 with TRBJ1-3, with D tentatively TRBD1 (5 bases). Sequenced here: peripheral blood, sampled on day 0 of AZD1222 vaccination. The sequence was obtained from an adult in good health. This chain's CDR3 is CASSWAPGQVSGNTIYF. DNA for the CDR3: TGTGCCAGCAGCTGGGCCCCGGGGCAGGTCTCTGGAAACACCATATATTTT.